The 15 T cell receptor beta chains in this list originate from one sample, sequenced in a study of post-analysis software for immune sequencing data. Study-level findings and limits: Patients had higher frequencies than controls of about five TRBV segments, including TRBV5-6, TRBV5-1 and TRBV20-1.

Unique molecular identifiers had been added to the TCR beta cDNA libraries. TCRdb ran MiXCR on the PCR reads and lists one entry per CDR3 protein. The sample includes almost 700,000 distinct CDR3 sequences, 55% to 60% of them seen just once. No cognate antigen is known for these TCRs. Sequences were obtained from blood. These TCRs come from a girl aged 2 to 9 with multiple sclerosis.

This clonotype was observed a handful of times. V usage is TRBV28 and J usage is TRBJ1-2, with a weak D call TRBD1 (6 bases). The germline CDR1 and CDR2 sequences are MDHEN and SYDVKM. The CDR3 spans 15 residues. Trimming shortened V by 6 bases and J by 4 bases, and 18 bases separated the two germline ends. CDR3 nucleotides: TGTGCCAGCAGGGCGCGGGGGGGCGGCATCTATGGCTACACCTTC. Its protein product is CASRARGGGIYGYTF.

The chain employs TRBV7-9 and TRBJ2-1; possibly TRBD1 for D (5 bases). CDR1 is SEHNR and CDR2 is FQNEAQ in the germline V gene (reference sequence). The CDR3 runs to 12 residues. The V end lost 0 bases, the J end lost 15 bases, and 12 bases lay between the germline ends. The chain's CDR3 is CASSLAGREGFF. For the CDR3, the DNA is TGTGCCAGCAGCTTAGCGGGCAGGGAAGGGTTCTTC. Complete variable domain (other parts from reference TRBV7-9 and TRBJ2-1): DTGVSQNPRHKITKRGQNVTFRCDPISEHNRLYWYRQTLGQGPEFLTYFQNEAQLEKSRLLSDRFSAERPKGSFSTLEIQRTEQGDSAMYLCASSLAGREGFFGPGTRLTVL.

The chain has TRBV6-5 and TRBJ2-3, with a tentative D call TRBD1 (6 bases). Trimming stripped 6 bases from V and 2 bases from J, with 15 bases between. The CDR3 is made up of 15 amino acids. The germline V gene has CDR1 MNHEY and CDR2 SVGAGI. As DNA, the CDR3 is TGTGCCAGCAGCTCCGGACAGATCTTCACAGATACGCAGTATTTT. Protein product: CASSSGQIFTDTQYF.

This chain joins TRBV3-1 and TRBJ2-1, with 7 bases lining up with TRBD2. Germline V gene sequence: CDR1 LGHDT, CDR2 YNNKEL (reference sequence). The length of the CDR3 is 15 residues. With V trimmed by 3 bases and J by 4 bases, 6 bases remained unmatched. In nucleotides, the CDR3 is TGTGCCAGCAGCCAGAGCGGGAACCAGTACAATGAGCAGTTCTTC. It is translated as CASSQSGNQYNEQFF.

This clonotype turned up a few times. The genes are TRBV6-5 and TRBJ1-2; tentatively, D is TRBD1 (6 bases). The germline V gene has CDR1 MNHEY and CDR2 SVGAGI. V was shortened by 6 bases and J by 1 base, with 15 bases between the two germline ends. CDR3 length equals 15 residues. In nucleotides, the CDR3 is TGTGCCAGCAGGGTCGAAGGGGGGAGTAACTATGGCTACACCTTC. This encodes CASRVEGGSNYGYTF.

The J gene is TRBJ2-2, the V gene TRBV7-2; D remains unclear. This CDR3 is built from 14 residues. CDR1 and CDR2 (germline): SGHTA, FQGNSA. Trimming pared 8 bases from V and 6 bases from J, leaving 16 bases between. CDR3 amino acids: CASRGGSDSGELFF. The CDR3 DNA sequence: TGTGCCAGCCGCGGTGGTAGTGACTCCGGGGAGCTGTTTTTT. Full variable domain (outside the CDR3, taken from reference TRBV7-2 and TRBJ2-2): GAGVSQSPSNKVTEKGKDVELRCDPISGHTALYWYRQSLGQGLEFLIYFQGNSAPDKSGLPSDRFSAERTGGSVSTLTIQRTQQEDSAVYLCASRGGSDSGELFFGEGSRLTVL.

This clonotype was counted a few times. Relative to the germline gene, one junction end is altered; a read error may explain this. J is TRBJ2-1 and V is TRBV3-1; the D gene is possibly TRBD1 (7 bases). The germline gives CDR1 LGHDT, CDR2 YNNKEL (reference sequence). The CDR3 has 13 amino acids. CDR3 DNA sequence: TGTGCCAGTAGCCGAGAGGGGGCGGGGGAGCAGTTCTTC. This encodes CASSREGAGEQFF.

This clonotype has a single count. The CDR3 protein is CASSLLVSDYNEQFF. In DNA form, the CDR3 reads TGCGCCAGCAGCTTACTAGTGTCGGACTACAATGAGCAGTTCTTC. V usage is TRBV5-1 and J usage is TRBJ2-1; perhaps TRBD2 as D (5 bases). Deletions cut 2 bases from V and 3 bases from J, with 12 bases between. In germline, CDR1 is SGHRS, CDR2 YFSETQ. The CDR3 is 15 amino acids.

This chain uses TRBV24-1 with TRBJ2-1; 7 bases line up with TRBD1. The ends lost 4 bases at V and 3 bases at J; junction bases unmatched: 5. This CDR3 has 15 amino acids. Germline V gene sequence: CDR1 KGHDR, CDR2 SFDVKD. The DNA of the CDR3 is TGTGCCACCAGTGAATCGACAGGGATCTACAATGAGCAGTTCTTC. As protein: CATSESTGIYNEQFF.

This chain connects TRBV5-1 to TRBJ2-3, with a weak D call TRBD2 (5 bases). Germline values: CDR1 SGHRS, CDR2 YFSETQ. The V and J ends lost 2 bases and 9 bases respectively, with 13 bases between them. The CDR3 is 13 amino acids. CDR3 amino acids: CASSFESRGTQYF. For the CDR3, the DNA is TGCGCCAGCAGCTTTGAGTCCCGAGGGACGCAGTATTTT.

This chain connects TRBV28 to TRBJ2-5; 13 nucleotides agree with TRBD2. CDR3 length: 16 amino acids. Germline-derived CDR1 and CDR2 are MDHEN and SYDVKM. The junction had 5 bases not matched to a gene; V was cut back by 4 bases and J by 3 bases. The CDR3 DNA reads TGTGCCAGCAGTTCCGCCGGGACTAGCGGGAAAGAGACCCAGTACTTC. Translating it yields CASSSAGTSGKETQYF.

Regarding this clonotype: At one boundary the junction diverges from the germline segment, which might be a read error. The gene calls are TRBV29-1 and TRBJ1-2; a weak D match, TRBD1 (5 bases). In germline, CDR1 is SQVTM, CDR2 ANQGSEA. This CDR3 is built from 13 residues. The CDR3 DNA reads TGCATCGTTGAATCCGCGGGGCAATATGGCTACACCTTC. This translates into CIVESAGQYGYTF.

This chain links TRBV13 with TRBJ2-3; 7 bases match TRBD2. The CDR3 extends over 14 amino acids. Germline values: CDR1 PRHDT, CDR2 FYEKMQ (reference sequence). V shed 4 bases, J shed 7 bases, and the junction held 8 bases outside the gene matches. CDR3 sequence reads: CASSSSGIRNTQYF. Here the CDR3 DNA reads TGTGCCAGCAGCTCTAGCGGTATCAGAAATACGCAGTATTTT.

This clonotype was counted between two and nine times. V is TRBV29-1 and J is TRBJ1-2; weak D call: TRBD1 (6 bases). Per germline, CDR1 SQVTM and CDR2 ANQGSEA. Trimming left V 4 bases short and J 7 bases short, with 10 bases between. This CDR3 is built from 11 residues. This chain's CDR3 is CSVARDTGYTF. CDR3 coding DNA: TGCAGCGTTGCCAGGGACACTGGCTACACCTTC.

A few counts support this clonotype. The V call is TRBV2, the J call TRBJ2-1; 9 nucleotides line up with TRBD1. Germline V gene sequence: CDR1 SNHLY, CDR2 FYNNEI. V shed 7 bases, J shed 6 bases, and the junction held 10 bases outside the gene matches. CDR3 length equals 15 residues. The CDR3 DNA reads as TGTGCCAGCAAAAAGGGGACAGGGATGGGCAATGAGCAGTTCTTC. This codes for CASKKGTGMGNEQFF.